This TCR beta chain originates from a study of cytotoxic CD8 clonotypes in ibrutinib-treated CLL. Clones were read by immunoSEQ multiplex PCR, and TCRdb kept only the in-frame ones, dropping some. This table has roughly 190,000 clones, approximately 72% appearing once. The CDR3 runs 14 residues. Losses at the gene ends were 4 bases for V and 9 bases for J; bases not matched to a gene: 8. Per germline, CDR1 MNHNS and CDR2 SASEGT. The chain recombines TRBV6-1 with TRBJ2-7, with 11 positions matching TRBD1. The specimen was PBMCs, collected after 24 months of ibrutinib treatment. The receptor's source is a human donor with chronic lymphocytic leukemia. CDR3 DNA sequence: TGTGCCAGCAGTGGCCGGGACAGGGGGAGCGCGCAGTACTTC. Protein: CASSGRDRGSAQYF.